This TCR beta chain derives from a study of T cells in Graves' hyperthyroidism and ophthalmopathy. The study, taken as a whole, reports: Most thyroid clonotypes expanded above 0.001 appeared in blood too.

At least ten counts were recorded for this clonotype. Its antigen remains unknown. The CDR3 is 16 residues long. Germline trimming cut 5 bases from V and 0 bases from J; bases unmatched to any gene: 7. Amplified TCR beta CDR3 regions came from RNA transcripts. The HTBI primer set drove a first-round RT-PCR of the TCR CDR3. Via MiXCR, TCRdb re-called the multiplex PCR reads, giving one row per CDR3 protein. The table includes about 560,000 distinct CDR3 sequences, 16% detected once. Any patient presenting with uncontrolled infection, other autoimmune disease, pregnancy or lactation was left out. The chain is built from TRBV12-3 or TRBV12-4 and TRBJ1-2; TRBD1 matches 9 bases. The receptor's source is a woman between 18 and 30 years old with Graves' hyperthyroidism. Input material: blood. The CDR3: CASSPRGQGSNYGYTF. CDR3 coding DNA: TGTGCCAGCAGTCCGAGGGGACAGGGCTCTAACTATGGCTACACCTTC.